This T cell receptor (beta chain) derives from a study of a mutant IDH1 vaccine in newly diagnosed glioma. This CDR3 comprises 12 residues. Germline loops: CDR1 SNHLY, CDR2 FYNNEI. The germline V and J ends were trimmed by 8 bases and 9 bases, with 11 bases remaining between them. Remarks on this clone: Its antigen is not identified.

Sample time point: week 11, during vaccination. The vaccine gave 300 ug of a 20-mer mutant IDH1 peptide subcutaneously per dose. Clones were sequenced by immunoSEQ multiplex PCR, and TCRdb holds only the in-frame ones, with some missing. The table records fewer than 75,000 clones, approximately 84% of them present only once. The input for sequencing was PBMCs, taken from a glioma patient whose treatment included an IDH1 peptide vaccine. The gene calls are TRBV2 and TRBJ1-6; D unresolved. This TCR was sampled from a woman aged 45-59 years with glioma. As DNA, the CDR3 is TGTGCCAGCCGACGGGTTAGTTCACCCCTCCACTTT. Amino acids: CASRRVSSPLHF.